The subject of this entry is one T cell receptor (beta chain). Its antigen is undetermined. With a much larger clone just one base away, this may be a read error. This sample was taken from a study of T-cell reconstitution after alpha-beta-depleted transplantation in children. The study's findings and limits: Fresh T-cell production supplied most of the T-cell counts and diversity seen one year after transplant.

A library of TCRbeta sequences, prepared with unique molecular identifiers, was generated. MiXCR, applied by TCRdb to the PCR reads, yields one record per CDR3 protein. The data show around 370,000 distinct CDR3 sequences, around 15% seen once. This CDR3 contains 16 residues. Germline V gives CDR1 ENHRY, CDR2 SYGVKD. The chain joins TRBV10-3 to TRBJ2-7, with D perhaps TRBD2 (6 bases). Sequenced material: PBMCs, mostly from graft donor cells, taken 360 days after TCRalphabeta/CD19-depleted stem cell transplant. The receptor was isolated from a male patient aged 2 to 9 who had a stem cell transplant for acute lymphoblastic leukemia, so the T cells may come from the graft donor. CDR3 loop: CAMSESKGQDYYEQYF. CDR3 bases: TGTGCCATGAGTGAGTCGAAAGGCCAGGACTACTACGAGCAGTACTTC.